Listed below are T cell receptor beta chains from one sample, sequenced in a study of T-cell reconstitution after alpha-beta-depleted transplantation in children. Each CDR3 protein is one row after TCRdb ran MiXCR on the PCR reads. The table shows around 580,000 distinct CDR3 sequences, with more than 20% occurring only once. Sample: PBMCs, taken before TCRalphabeta/CD19-depleted stem cell transplant. Receptors were obtained from a boy in the first two years of life with Wiskott-Aldrich syndrome, due to receive a stem cell transplant. The CDR3 runs from the conserved cysteine through the conserved F or W. The size field is filled for only some rows; it gives once, few, many or a size class.

V gene	clone size	J gene	CDR3 length	CDR3 protein
TRBV4-1	few	TRBJ2-3	13	CASSQAEGWTQYF
TRBV5-5	.	TRBJ1-4	18	CASSLEYFEGQGNEKLFF
TRBV5-1	many	TRBJ1-1	14	CASRGTGGNTEAFF
TRBV20-1	.	TRBJ2-3	12	CSASSSPDTQYF
TRBV12-3/TRBV12-4	.	TRBJ2-1	16	CASSYLQGPSYNEQFF
TRBV5-5	.	TRBJ2-5	14	CASSRVAWQETQYF
TRBV27	few	TRBJ2-3	15	CASSLSGRAADTQYF
TRBV20-1	.	TRBJ1-5	13	CSASENSNQPQHF
TRBV14	few	TRBJ1-2	16	CASSQDLEGSNYGYTF
TRBV20-1	few	TRBJ2-3	16	CSAREIWRGSTDTQYF
TRBV5-1	.	TRBJ2-1	14	CASSSRQGSDEQFF
TRBV20-1	.	TRBJ1-4	17	CSARVYIRIPFNEKLFF
TRBV9	.	TRBJ2-1	15	CASSVAGGQIGEQFF
TRBV7-8	.	TRBJ2-7	14	CASSPRLDLYEQYF
TRBV20-1	few	TRBJ1-6	16	CSARDRTKSYNSPLHF
TRBV10-3	.	TRBJ2-1	15	CAIRLTGGAYNEQFF
TRBV20-1	.	TRBJ1-1	9	CSLSREAFF
TRBV7-2	few	TRBJ2-5	15	CASSLYYSNQETQYF
TRBV5-1	few	TRBJ1-2	14	CASSLERGNYGYTF
TRBV3-1	.	TRBJ2-1	17	CASSQDRGRGRGNEQFF
TRBV27	.	TRBJ1-6	13	CASRTRGNSPLHF
TRBV20-1	few	TRBJ2-5	13	CSARRVAQETQYF
TRBV29-1	few	TRBJ2-3	13	CSVDPSITDTQYF
TRBV11-2	.	TRBJ2-1	18	CASSLKSKGQGLHNEQFF
TRBV5-1	.	TRBJ2-5	15	CASSSSGGYQETQYF
TRBV19	.	TRBJ2-4	15	CASSIGGLAKNIQYF
TRBV10-3	few	TRBJ1-6	13	CAITPDRNSPLHF
TRBV6-2/TRBV6-3	.	TRBJ2-1	11	CASSYSWTQFF
TRBV10-3	.	TRBJ1-4	12	CAISEAGEKLFF
TRBV15	once	TRBJ2-7	15	CATSRTSGRALKQYF
TRBV18	.	TRBJ2-5	12	CASSPLEETQYF
TRBV30	few	TRBJ1-2	12	CAWSGTVNGYTF
TRBV12-3/TRBV12-4	.	TRBJ2-1	19	CASSLRGTSGRALYNEQFF
TRBV24-1	.	TRBJ2-1	15	CATSGGTGDPNEQFF
TRBV4-1	.	TRBJ2-5	17	CASSQNPGLAGQETQYF
TRBV29-1	.	TRBJ1-2	15	CSVRLPGPTRYGYTF
TRBV5-4	.	TRBJ1-5	15	CASSLGGQGDQPQHF
TRBV13	few	TRBJ2-3	17	CASSLGTAGASTDTQYF
TRBV29-1	.	TRBJ2-1	14	CSVPGPSSYNEQFF
TRBV7-2	.	TRBJ1-1	14	CASSPRWVVTEAFF
TRBV15	.	TRBJ2-7	17	CATSRVTGTGGIYEQYF
TRBV12-3/TRBV12-4	.	TRBJ2-1	14	CASGGGFSYNEQFF
TRBV18	few	TRBJ2-1	15	CASSPKGSKRNEQFF
TRBV18	.	TRBJ2-3	12	CASSPPWDTQYF
TRBV29-1	.	TRBJ2-1	13	CSVEGTGIDEQFF
TRBV20-1	few	TRBJ2-5	12	CSARRAQETQYF
TRBV7-9	.	TRBJ1-2	12	CASSLVVEGYTF
TRBV5-1	few	TRBJ2-5	14	CASSPRTSGETQYF
TRBV20-1	.	TRBJ1-2	13	CSAENGQNYGYTF